These 28 T cell receptor beta chains came from one sample sequenced in a study of blood T cell repertoires in COVID-19. Data came from immunoSEQ multiplex PCR; TCRdb stores just in-frame clones and leaves some out. Among roughly 260,000 clones listed, approximately 79% were seen once. Sample: peripheral blood. The receptors were sampled from a woman aged 40 to 50 with active or convalescent COVID-19.

In its sample, this clone was seen a few times. The gene calls are TRBV2 and TRBJ1-2; 9 nucleotides agree with TRBD1. V lost 11 bases and J lost 1; bases outside the gene matches: 11. Germline V CDR1 and CDR2: SNHLY, FYNNEI. The CDR3 has 15 residues. Written as DNA, the CDR3 is TGTGCCGCACAAGTACGGACAGGGGTTAACTATGGCTACACCTTC. It translates to CAAQVRTGVNYGYTF.

The rearrangement links TRBV24-1 to TRBJ2-3, with D maybe TRBD2 (5 bases). CDR3 length equals 15 residues. In germline, CDR1 is KGHDR, CDR2 SFDVKD. V lost 3 bases and J lost 2, with 11 bases in between. CDR3 loop: CATSDPGSNTDTQYF. In DNA, the CDR3 is TGTGCCACCAGTGATCCGGGGAGCAACACAGATACGCAGTATTTT.

The chain combines TRBV28 with TRBJ2-2; D is ambiguous. Germline V gene data show CDR1 as MDHEN and CDR2 as SYDVKM. This CDR3 has 16 amino acids. V gave up 6 bases and J gave up 7 bases, with 21 bases separating them. The CDR3, as DNA: TGTGCCAGCAGCATCGTTCGAGACTTTCCTGTCGGGGAGCTGTTTTTT. Its translation is CASSIVRDFPVGELFF. Variable domain in full (rest from reference TRBV28 and TRBJ2-2): DVKVTQSSRYLVKRTGEKVFLECVQDMDHENMFWYRQDPGLGLRLIYFSYDVKMKEKGDIPEGYSVSREKKERFSLILESASTNQTSMYLCASSIVRDFPVGELFFGEGSRLTVL.

The CDR3 DNA reads TGTGCCAGCAGCTTGGGGACATATGGCTACACCTTC. Amino acids: CASSLGTYGYTF. The chain couples TRBV7-3 to TRBJ1-2; D is perhaps TRBD1 (6 bases). Germline CDR1 is SGHTA and CDR2 is FQGTGA. Trimming cost V 3 bases and J 5 bases, with 7 bases left between them. This CDR3 has 12 residues.

This rearrangement joins TRBV13 to TRBJ1-1; D is possibly TRBD1 (5 bases). V dropped 0 bases and J dropped 5 bases, with 10 bases sitting between them. Germline V gene sequence: CDR1 PRHDT, CDR2 FYEKMQ (reference sequence). CDR3 size: 14 residues. The CDR3 sequence is CASSLGLRGTEAFF. The CDR3 DNA sequence: TGTGCCAGCAGCTTAGGCCTTAGGGGAACTGAAGCTTTCTTT.

This clone was recorded only once. J is TRBJ2-5 and V is TRBV5-6, with 9 nucleotides matching TRBD2. The V segment lost 4 bases and the J segment 7 bases; nucleotides outside the gene matches: 11. The CDR3 loop spans 15 amino acids. The germline V gene has CDR1 SGHDT and CDR2 YYEEEE. The CDR3 sequence is CASSPETRGGGTQYF. The CDR3 DNA sequence: TGTGCCAGCAGCCCAGAAACGCGGGGGGGCGGGACCCAGTACTTC.

The chain carries TRBV4-1 and TRBJ2-6, with 7 bases matching TRBD1. Unmatched junction bases numbered 7, after V lost 1 base and J lost 4 bases. Germline CDR1 and CDR2: MGHRA and YSYEKL. The CDR3 has 17 residues. CDR3 region: CASSQGEGAPGANVLTF. CDR3 nucleotide sequence: TGCGCCAGCAGCCAAGGCGAGGGGGCGCCGGGGGCCAACGTCCTGACTTTC.

The rearrangement uses TRBV6-5 and TRBJ1-2, with 7 bases lining up with TRBD1. V lost 8 bases, J lost 4 bases, and 7 bases stayed unmatched. The CDR3 length is 13 residues. The germline CDR1 and CDR2 sequences are MNHEY and SVGAGI. The CDR3 sequence is CASRQGGGYGYTF. DNA of the CDR3: TGTGCCAGCCGACAGGGTGGGGGCTATGGCTACACCTTC.

In this sample, this clone turned up once. The chain is built from TRBV2 and TRBJ1-4; the D is unclear. In germline, CDR1 is SNHLY, CDR2 FYNNEI. The length of the CDR3 is 13 residues. V was clipped by 8 bases and J by 10 bases, with 17 bases between them. The CDR3 DNA follows: TGTGCCAGCTACCAACCGTCCCCGCGAAAACTGTTTTTT. Translated, it gives CASYQPSPRKLFF.

The chain is built from TRBV28 and TRBJ2-7; perhaps TRBD1 as D (6 bases). V shed 3 bases and J shed 6 bases, with 9 bases lying between them. Germline CDR1 MDHEN, CDR2 SYDVKM. The CDR3 length is 12 residues. The CDR3 DNA is TGTGCCAGCAGTTTGGGGGCAGGCGAGCAGTACGTC. As protein: CASSLGAGEQYV.

In this sample, this clone turned up a few times. The CDR3 DNA reads TGTGCCAGTAGTCTCGGACAGGCGTCAACTAATGAAAAACTGTTTTTT. Translating it yields CASSLGQASTNEKLFF. The chain combines TRBV19 with TRBJ1-4, with TRBD1 matching over 7 bases. The junction had 6 bases not matched to a gene; V was cut back by 5 bases and J by 0 bases. CDR3 length: 16 residues. CDR1 is LNHDA, CDR2 SQIVND, per germline (reference sequence).

This clone was recorded once. The chain recombines TRBV5-1 with TRBJ1-2; perhaps TRBD1 as D (6 bases). Trimming removed 0 bases at V and 5 bases at J, with 14 bases between. The CDR3 has 15 amino acids. CDR1 is SGHRS and CDR2 is YFSETQ in the germline V gene. The chain's CDR3 is CASSLGTEALYGYTF. Here the CDR3 DNA reads TGCGCCAGCAGCTTGGGGACAGAAGCTTTATATGGCTACACCTTC.

This clone was seen just once. This chain links TRBV2 with TRBJ2-7, with 8 bases lining up with TRBD1. This CDR3 contains 13 residues. J was trimmed by 4 bases and V by 6 bases; bases with no gene match: 5. CDR1 and CDR2 (germline): SNHLY, FYNNEI. The CDR3 reads CASRDRVDYEQYV. The CDR3 coding sequence is TGTGCCAGCAGGGACAGGGTTGATTACGAGCAGTACGTC.

The rearrangement joins TRBV18 to TRBJ2-2; D not certain. The CDR3 is made up of 16 amino acids. V was pared by 0 bases and J by 4 bases, with 12 bases between. Per the germline V gene, CDR1 is KGHSH and CDR2 is LQKENI. The CDR3 DNA reads TGTGCCAGCTCACCACCGGGCACCTTGTCCACCGGGGAGCTGTTTTTT. It translates to CASSPPGTLSTGELFF.

In the case of this clone: This sample includes further DNA sequences coding for the same CDR3. V usage is TRBV18 and J usage is TRBJ2-7; no reliable D call. Trimming stripped 3 bases from V and 0 bases from J, with 6 bases between. CDR1 is KGHSH and CDR2 is LQKENI in the germline V gene. This CDR3 contains 13 residues. Here the CDR3 reads CASSPSSSYEQYF. CDR3 DNA sequence: TGTGCCAGCTCACCTAGCTCCTCCTACGAGCAGTACTTC. Based on the CDR3 plus reference TRBV18 and TRBJ2-7, the full variable domain is NAGVMQNPRHLVRRRGQEARLRCSPMKGHSHVYWYRQLPEEGLKFMVYLQKENIIDESGMPKERFSAEFPKEGPSILRIQQVVRGDSAAYFCASSPSSSYEQYFGPGTRLTVT.

This clone was detected a few times. The rearrangement uses TRBV9 and TRBJ1-5; tentative D call: TRBD1 (5 bases). The germline V gene has CDR1 SGDLS and CDR2 YYNGEE. The germline V and J ends were trimmed by 4 bases and 1 base, with 15 bases remaining between them. The length of the CDR3 is 16 residues. The CDR3 is CASSPGVGASNQPQHF. CDR3 DNA sequence: TGTGCCAGCAGCCCGGGGGTAGGGGCGAGCAATCAGCCCCAGCATTTT.

This chain uses TRBV14 with TRBJ1-6; 8 nucleotides align to TRBD1. The CDR3 extends over 15 amino acids. The V and J ends lost 2 bases and 9 bases, in that order; junction bases with no gene match: 6. Per germline, CDR1 SGHDN and CDR2 FVKESK. CDR3 protein: CASSQSRGRFSPLHF. As DNA, the CDR3 is TGTGCCAGCAGCCAATCCAGGGGGCGATTTTCACCCCTCCACTTT.

The chain employs TRBV18 and TRBJ1-5; possibly TRBD1 for D (6 bases). The CDR3 covers 13 residues. Germline values: CDR1 KGHSH, CDR2 LQKENI. V was trimmed by 0 bases and J by 10 bases, leaving 10 bases between them. The CDR3 loop is CASSPPQGQPQHF. DNA for the CDR3: TGTGCCAGCTCACCACCCCAGGGGCAACCCCAGCATTTT.

J is TRBJ1-1 and V is TRBV27; D unclear. The CDR3 has 14 amino acids. Trimming removed 4 bases at V and 6 bases at J, with 15 bases between. Per the germline V gene, CDR1 is MNHEY and CDR2 is SMNVEV (reference sequence). The DNA of the CDR3 is TGTGCCAGCAGTTGGGCGGGAGGAATGTCTGAAGCTTTCTTT. The encoded protein is CASSWAGGMSEAFF.

The chain carries TRBV5-4 and TRBJ2-7; the D gene is possibly TRBD1 (5 bases). The CDR3 is 14 amino acids. Between the trimmed V and J ends, which lost 5 bases and 6 bases, there was a span of 18 bases. Germline loops: CDR1 SGHNT, CDR2 YYREEE (reference sequence). CDR3: CASSFRAGPSEQYF. In nucleotides, the CDR3 is TGTGCCAGCAGTTTCAGGGCCGGCCCCTCCGAGCAGTACTTC.

This clone was detected once. The rearrangement links TRBV6-5 to TRBJ2-5, with TRBD1 identical over 10 bases. The CDR3 consists of 16 residues. Germline V gene lookup returns CDR1 MNHEY and CDR2 SVGAGI. Trimming took 4 bases from V and 1 from J; bases not matched to a gene: 6. The CDR3 nucleotides are TGTGCCAGCAGTTGGGACAGGGGCGGAGGCCAAGAGACCCAGTACTTC. It specifies CASSWDRGGGQETQYF.

The chain joins TRBV6-5 to TRBJ1-5; no definite D call. CDR3 length equals 15 residues. Per germline, CDR1 MNHEY and CDR2 SVGAGI. Trimming removed 5 bases from V and 0 bases from J, with 11 bases in between. The CDR3, as DNA: TGTGCCAGCAGTCCGAGCGGGTATAGCAATCAGCCCCAGCATTTT. It is translated as CASSPSGYSNQPQHF.

V usage is TRBV4-1 and J usage is TRBJ1-4, with 7 bases lining up with TRBD1. Germline CDR1 is MGHRA and CDR2 is YSYEKL. The junction had 7 bases not matched to a gene; V was cut back by 1 base and J by 5 bases. The CDR3 extends over 16 amino acids. This chain's CDR3 is CASSQGLGQTNEKLFF. As DNA, the CDR3 is TGCGCCAGCAGCCAAGGTTTGGGACAGACCAATGAAAAACTGTTTTTT.

The V and J genes are TRBV10-1 and TRBJ2-6; 9 nucleotides align to TRBD1. CDR1 and CDR2 from the germline V gene are WNHNN and SYGVQD (reference sequence). The CDR3 has 19 amino acids. Trimming at V came to 6 bases and at J to 0 bases, leaving 12 bases not matched to a gene. Written as DNA, the CDR3 is TGCGCCAGCAGAGAACCCCGGGACAGGGCTCTCTCTGGGGCCAACGTCCTGACTTTC. Translation gives CASREPRDRALSGANVLTF.

This clone showed up just a few times. J is TRBJ2-7 and V is TRBV10-3; no clear D gene. The CDR3 extends over 13 amino acids. Germline lookup yields CDR1 ENHRY and CDR2 SYGVKD. With 2 bases removed from V and 2 bases from J, the gap between germline ends came to 7 bases. The CDR3 bases are TGTGCCATCAGTGAGGCAGGCGCCTACGAGCAGTACTTC. Residues: CAISEAGAYEQYF.

This clone has a single count. This sequence joins TRBV9 and TRBJ2-1, with 8 nucleotides matching TRBD2. CDR1 is SGDLS and CDR2 is YYNGEE in the germline V gene. The length of the CDR3 is 15 residues. The J segment lost 5 bases and the V segment lost 0 bases, leaving 4 bases of the junction unmatched. Written as DNA, the CDR3 is TGTGCCAGCAGCGTAGACGGGGGGGCCCACAATGAGCAGTTCTTC. Amino acids: CASSVDGGAHNEQFF.

This clone was recorded only once. This CDR3 reads CASSQVAGGAGSPLHF. The DNA for the CDR3 is TGTGCCAGCAGCCAAGTGGCAGGGGGCGCGGGTTCACCCCTCCACTTT. The chain combines TRBV3-1 (or the pseudogene TRBV3-2) with TRBJ1-6; 8 bases match TRBD1. With V trimmed by 1 base and J by 9 bases, 8 bases remained unmatched. In germline, CDR1 is LGHDT, CDR2 YNNKEL (reference sequence). The CDR3 spans 16 residues.

In its sample, this clone was seen a few times. The rearrangement links TRBV11-1 to TRBJ1-3; TRBD1 might be the D (6 bases). The V end was cut by 6 bases, the J end by 4 bases, with 13 bases between. Germline V gene lookup returns CDR1 SGHAT and CDR2 FQDESV (reference sequence). CDR3 length: 14 amino acids. The CDR3 DNA reads as TGTGCCAGCAGTCAACAGGGTTTCGGAAACACCATATATTTT. Its translation: CASSQQGFGNTIYF.